Following are 22 T cell receptor beta chains from one sample sequenced in a study of blood T cells in healthy people across ages. Using a J-beta primer mix together with a sample-barcoded 5' primer, a second PCR was run for about 6 to 11 cycles. TCRdb re-analysed the 5' RACE reads in MiXCR, keeping a single row per CDR3 protein. The profile shows approximately 1,700,000 distinct CDR3 sequences, about 39% of them singletons. Sequencing was carried out using blood. Receptor source: a human donor in good health.

The V gene is TRBV7-2, the J gene TRBJ1-6; 9 bases map to TRBD1. Germline CDR1 reads SGHTA; CDR2 reads FQGNSA. CDR3 length: 16 amino acids. V was clipped by 7 bases and J by 14 bases; unmatched bases: 18. The CDR3 coding sequence is TGTGCCAGCAACATACTACCTAGGACAGGGGAAAGCGCCCTCCACTTT. Amino acids: CASNILPRTGESALHF.

This clonotype was found a few times. The rearrangement joins TRBV2 to TRBJ2-1, with D unclear. The length of the CDR3 is 15 residues. In germline, CDR1 is SNHLY, CDR2 FYNNEI. Between the trimmed V and J ends, which lost 2 bases and 1 base, there was a span of 9 bases. The DNA of the CDR3 is TGTGCCAGCAGTGAAATCGGTGGGTCCTACAATGAGCAGTTCTTC. Translation gives CASSEIGGSYNEQFF.

A few counts support this clonotype. This chain connects TRBV7-9 to TRBJ2-1; D gene uncertain. The length of the CDR3 is 16 residues. V dropped 5 bases and J dropped 1 base, with 15 bases sitting between them. The germline CDR1 and CDR2 sequences are SEHNR and FQNEAQ (reference sequence). The CDR3 here is CASSVDPIFSYNEQFF. CDR3 DNA: TGTGCCAGCAGCGTAGACCCCATTTTTTCCTACAATGAGCAGTTCTTC.

This clonotype has just a few counts. V is TRBV4-3 and J is TRBJ2-3; 7 positions match TRBD2. Germline assignment: CDR1 LGHNA and CDR2 YSLEER. The CDR3 runs 16 residues. Losses at the gene ends were 0 bases for V and 1 base for J; bases not matched to a gene: 4. The CDR3 DNA follows: TGCGCCAGCAGCCAAGACGGAGCGGGACGCACAGATACGCAGTATTTT. Protein product: CASSQDGAGRTDTQYF.

Points on this clonotype: The germline gene is not matched at one end of the junction; a read error may be the cause. This chain links TRBV20-1 with TRBJ1-4; 10 bases align to TRBD1. The germline gives CDR1 DFQATT, CDR2 SNEGSKA (reference sequence). The CDR3 extends over 14 amino acids. This CDR3 reads CSASTGTGDEKRFF. DNA of the CDR3: TGCAGTGCTAGCACCGGGACAGGGGATGAAAAACGGTTTTTT.

This sequence joins TRBV10-3 and TRBJ2-7; D possibly corresponds to TRBD1 (6 bases). V gave up 4 bases and J gave up 0 bases, with 25 bases separating them. Germline assignment: CDR1 ENHRY and CDR2 SYGVKD. The CDR3 extends over 19 amino acids. The CDR3 sequence is CAISVSPTGNGGASYEQYF. Written as DNA, the CDR3 is TGTGCCATCAGTGTATCCCCAACCGGCAATGGGGGCGCCTCCTACGAGCAGTACTTC.

V is TRBV20-1 and J is TRBJ2-3, with 13 bases aligning to TRBD2. The ends lost 5 bases at V and 4 bases at J; junction bases unmatched: 9. The CDR3 consists of 16 residues. Germline-derived CDR1 and CDR2 are DFQATT and SNEGSKA (reference sequence). The CDR3 region is CSAQGLAGYPPDTQYF. CDR3 DNA sequence: TGCAGTGCTCAGGGACTAGCGGGGTATCCGCCAGATACGCAGTATTTT.

This clonotype has ten or more counts. J is TRBJ1-2 and V is TRBV7-2; D not certain. This CDR3 has 13 residues. Trimming took off 5 bases at V and 0 bases at J, with 7 bases between the two ends. CDR1 and CDR2 from the germline V gene are SGHTA and FQGNSA. CDR3 loop: CASSLNTNYGYTF. DNA for the CDR3: TGTGCCAGCAGCCTAAATACTAACTATGGCTACACCTTC.

In this sample, this clonotype turned up a few times. This sequence joins TRBV10-3 and TRBJ2-7, with D unclear. The ends were cut back, 5 bases at V and 3 bases at J, with 14 bases in the middle. CDR1 ENHRY and CDR2 SYGVKD come from the germline V gene. The CDR3 is made up of 14 amino acids. The CDR3 here is CAISSGRQDYEQYF. Here the CDR3 DNA reads TGTGCCATCAGTTCCGGACGGCAAGACTACGAGCAGTACTTC.

This clonotype has more than one count but fewer than ten. This chain links TRBV13 with TRBJ2-7; perhaps D is TRBD1 or TRBD2 (7 bases each). This CDR3 has 15 residues. Trimming took off 1 base at V and 7 bases at J, with 17 bases between the two ends. Germline loops: CDR1 PRHDT, CDR2 FYEKMQ (reference sequence). DNA of the CDR3: TGTGCCAGCAGCTTAGCAGGGGGGGCCTACGGAGAGCAGTACTTC. As protein: CASSLAGGAYGEQYF.

This chain joins TRBV4-1 and TRBJ1-2; 8 bases are shared with TRBD1. After removal of 2 bases from V and 9 bases from J, the junction contained 8 bases not matched to a gene. CDR3 size: 14 residues. Germline CDR1 and CDR2: MGHRA and YSYEKL. The CDR3 loop reads CASSQPTGVRSYTF. CDR3 bases: TGCGCCAGCAGCCAACCGACAGGGGTTCGAAGCTACACCTTC.

With regard to this clonotype: Possible read error: a much larger clone is one base away. The CDR3 loop reads CASSQVGSNEQYF. CDR3 DNA: TGCGCCAGCAGCCAAGTCGGGAGCAATGAGCAGTACTTC. The chain uses TRBV4-1 and TRBJ2-5; weak D call: TRBD2 (6 bases). This CDR3 is 13 amino acids long. The ends were cut back, 1 base at V and 11 bases at J, with 14 bases in the middle. Germline V lookup: CDR1 MGHRA, CDR2 YSYEKL.

This chain connects TRBV7-2 to TRBJ2-4; 7 positions agree with TRBD2. This CDR3 is 14 amino acids long. V shed 5 bases and J 7 bases; nucleotides not matched to a gene: 8. Germline V lookup: CDR1 SGHTA, CDR2 FQGNSA. CDR3 loop: CASSPGGGLNIQYF. The CDR3 nucleotides read TGTGCCAGCAGCCCCGGGGGAGGGTTGAACATTCAGTACTTC.

The rearrangement links TRBV10-3 to TRBJ2-3; perhaps TRBD1 as D (6 bases). This CDR3 comprises 18 residues. Trimming removed 4 bases from V and 3 bases from J, with 23 bases in between. Germline CDR1 reads ENHRY; CDR2 reads SYGVKD. The CDR3 spells CAISGRPGLPGTTDTQYF. The DNA of the CDR3 is TGTGCCATCAGTGGACGACCGGGTCTCCCTGGGACAACAGATACGCAGTATTTT.

A remark on this clonotype: One end of the junction fails to match germline, which may point to a read error. The chain combines TRBV19 with TRBJ2-5; D uncertain. The J call is in doubt because the DNA end fits TRBJ2-7 better. The CDR3 spans 13 residues. CDR1 is LNHDA, CDR2 SQIVND, per germline (reference sequence). The CDR3 coding sequence is TGTGCCAGTGGTATAGATCAGGACTACGAGCAGTACTTC. It specifies CASGIDQDYEQYF.

Note on this clonotype: The junction does not match germline at one end; this may be a read error. The chain joins TRBV6-5 to TRBJ2-3; D ambiguous. The CDR3 runs to 10 residues. Germline V gene data show CDR1 as MNHEY and CDR2 as SVGAGI. CDR3: CADDTDMQYF. The CDR3 DNA is TGTGCCGATGACACAGATATGCAGTATTTT.

This chain joins TRBV5-1 and TRBJ2-1; D may correspond to TRBD1 or TRBD2 (5 bases each). The V end lost 4 bases, the J end lost 5 bases, and 16 bases lay between the germline ends. Per the germline V gene, CDR1 is SGHRS and CDR2 is YFSETQ. The CDR3 has 15 amino acids. CDR3 loop: CASSPGASIDNEQFF. The DNA of the CDR3 is TGCGCCAGCAGCCCCGGGGCTAGCATCGACAATGAGCAGTTCTTC. The whole variable domain, filled in from reference TRBV5-1 and TRBJ2-1, reads KAGVTQTPRYLIKTRGQQVTLSCSPISGHRSVSWYQQTPGQGLQFLFEYFSETQRNKGNFPGRFSGRQFSNSRSEMNVSTLELGDSALYLCASSPGASIDNEQFFGPGTRLTVL.

The genes are TRBV7-8 and TRBJ2-1; 12 bases line up with TRBD2. Germline-derived CDR1 and CDR2 are SGHVS and FQNEAQ. The CDR3 totals 19 residues. V dropped 4 bases and J dropped 0; count of bases not matched to a gene: 10. CDR3 protein: CASSSGLAGTPSSYNEQFF. As DNA, the CDR3 is TGTGCCAGCAGCTCTGGACTAGCGGGGACTCCGAGCTCCTACAATGAGCAGTTCTTC.

Of note for this clonotype: An end of the junction differs from the germline gene, which may be a read error. This rearrangement joins TRBV10-3 to TRBJ2-4; perhaps TRBD2 as D (7 bases). Matching the DNA end better, TRBJ2-5 makes the J call doubtful. The CDR3 consists of 15 residues. Germline V gene data show CDR1 as ENHRY and CDR2 as SYGVKD. DNA for the CDR3: TGTACCATCAGTGAGAGGGCGGGGGCGTCGGAGACCCAGTACTTC. Translating it yields CTISERAGASETQYF.

The chain has TRBV6-6 and TRBJ1-1; TRBD1 aligns across 8 bases. Germline CDR1 reads MNHNY; CDR2 reads SVGAGI (reference sequence). The CDR3 has 16 residues. Losses at the gene ends were 0 bases for V and 8 bases for J; bases not matched to a gene: 11. Written as DNA, the CDR3 is TGTGCCAGCAGTTACTCCCACGACCTCAGACAGGGGGAAGCTTTCTTT. As protein: CASSYSHDLRQGEAFF.

The CDR3 protein is CAISESTSGGAPEQFF. DNA for the CDR3: TGTGCCATCAGTGAGTCGACTAGCGGGGGGGCCCCTGAGCAGTTCTTC. This chain links TRBV10-3 with TRBJ2-1, with 14 bases fitting TRBD2. The CDR3 runs to 16 residues. Per the germline V gene, CDR1 is ENHRY and CDR2 is SYGVKD. J gave up 9 bases and V 0 bases, and 4 bases lay outside the gene matches.

This clonotype occurred once. CDR3 region: CASSQDELPEKLFF. The CDR3 DNA sequence: TGTGCCAGCAGCCAAGATGAATTGCCTGAAAAACTGTTTTTT. This chain uses TRBV7-2 with TRBJ1-4; D gene uncertain. Germline V lookup: CDR1 SGHTA, CDR2 FQGNSA. The ends were cut back, 5 bases at V and 7 bases at J, with 14 bases in the middle. The CDR3 has 14 amino acids. Complete variable domain (other parts from reference TRBV7-2 and TRBJ1-4): GAGVSQSPSNKVTEKGKDVELRCDPISGHTALYWYRQSLGQGLEFLIYFQGNSAPDKSGLPSDRFSAERTGGSVSTLTIQRTQQEDSAVYLCASSQDELPEKLFFGSGTQLSVL.